These T cell receptor beta chains were read from a single sample in a study of cytomegalovirus exposure and HLA in healthy donors. Sequenced by immunoSEQ multiplex PCR; TCRdb stores in-frame clones only, minus some. This table has 210,000 or so clones, 80% to 85% appearing once. The sequencing sample was made of PBMCs. The receptors come from a boy aged 2-9 years in good health and CMV-seronegative. Both conserved end residues are part of each CDR3. D genes are given only for firm matches.

TRBD1,TRBV5-1,CASSWTGTGLNEQYF
TRBD1,TRBV7-8,CASSRRDSSYEQYF
.,TRBV25-1,CASSEVSLYNEQFF
.,TRBV5-1,CASSLGPRATNEKLFF
.,TRBV30,CAWSGAGTYYGYTF
.,TRBV29-1,CSVEKDSMDEQFF
TRBD1,TRBV2,CASRQGAIYGYTF
TRBD1,TRBV6-6,CASRSRTGDYEQYF
.,TRBV29-1,CSARGLTNSPYNEQFF
.,TRBV6-5,CASSYSGLAKNIQYF
.,TRBV29-1,CSVEGEGAYNEQFF
.,TRBV2,CASSFGWPVDEQYF
.,TRBV13,CASSNRQESYEQYF
.,TRBV5-4,CASSGGTEETQYF
TRBD2,TRBV13,CASSFRPGLAGENNEQFF
.,TRBV5-6,CASSLGEKRYF
.,TRBV6-5,CASSSAYEQYF
.,TRBV27,CASSLSLQNYEQYF
.,TRBV9,CASSPTEDTQYF
TRBD1,TRBV27,CASSLGQGKSYEQYF
TRBD2,TRBV4-1,CASSQLSGGADTGELFF
.,TRBV5-4,CASSLSGLGNTIYF
TRBD2,TRBV10-3,CAITHSGRTDTQYF
.,TRBV5-4,CASSPPLGTSSSEQFF
.,TRBV11-2,CASSKGLLSSYEQYF
.,TRBV6-5,CASSRDTNTEAFF
.,TRBV11-2,CASSFGNSPLHF
TRBD2,TRBV7-9,CSSSWGLAGHGGGMNEQFF
.,TRBV4-2,CASSQDSTSSYNEQFF
.,TRBV21-1,CASNLGTPGVHVREKLFF
.,TRBV6-5,CASSSGLTSYNEQFF
TRBD1,TRBV19,CASSAWGQSSYEQYF
.,TRBV19,CASIRTVSSPRTEQFF
.,TRBV6-1,CASNVFGGSPLHF
TRBD2,TRBV5-1,CASTDSTSGYNEQFF
.,TRBV28,CASSLVDRLNEKLFF
.,TRBV6-5,CASTTDSNTEAFF
.,TRBV9,CASSPQGWGLSGELFF
.,TRBV2,CASSEAGQTGANVLTF
TRBD2,TRBV6-1,CASSLGTSGYEQYF
TRBD2,TRBV9,CASSVGLALQETQYF
.,TRBV6-5,CASSYSGGDNQPQHF
.,TRBV11-2,CASSLDLGGVYGYTF
.,TRBV30,CAWSLTTRANYGYTF
TRBD1,TRBV5-1,CASSSTGGAGYGYTF
.,TRBV25-1,CASSEDGKVLGTQYF
TRBD1,TRBV13,CASSWAGTGRTGELFF
.,TRBV2,CASKPPLSYEQYF
TRBD2,TRBV2,CASSANRRASGGPNTQYF
.,TRBV13,CASSTRIDSGNTIYF
TRBD2,TRBV27,CASSHPSSGRLDTQYF
TRBD2,TRBV9,CASSVVLGLAVAKNIQYF
.,TRBV6-6,CASSRGGGTEAFF
.,TRBV7-8,CASSLRGYTEAFF
TRBD2,TRBV9,CASSELQGAGGLAELTYEQYF